The text below deals with one T cell receptor beta chain. Given a much more abundant clone one base away, this may be a read error. Each TRB amplification used 250-500 ng of genomic DNA from blood. This sample was taken from a study of T and B cells in COVID-19 patients. CDR1 and CDR2 from the germline V gene are MNHEY and SVGAGI. This CDR3 is built from 14 residues. Multiplex PCR with BIOMED2 TRB-A/B primer pools amplified TRB rearrangements. Each CDR3 protein is one row after TCRdb ran MiXCR on the multiplex PCR reads. The sample has about 23,000 distinct CDR3 sequences; approximately 28% are singletons.

The chain couples TRBV6-5 to TRBJ2-7; no reliable D call. This TCR was recovered from a human donor who had recovered from COVID-19. The sample was blood. CDR3 coding DNA: TGTGACAGCAGTGAATACAGTCATTCCTACGAGCAGTACTTC. It codes for CDSSEYSHSYEQYF.